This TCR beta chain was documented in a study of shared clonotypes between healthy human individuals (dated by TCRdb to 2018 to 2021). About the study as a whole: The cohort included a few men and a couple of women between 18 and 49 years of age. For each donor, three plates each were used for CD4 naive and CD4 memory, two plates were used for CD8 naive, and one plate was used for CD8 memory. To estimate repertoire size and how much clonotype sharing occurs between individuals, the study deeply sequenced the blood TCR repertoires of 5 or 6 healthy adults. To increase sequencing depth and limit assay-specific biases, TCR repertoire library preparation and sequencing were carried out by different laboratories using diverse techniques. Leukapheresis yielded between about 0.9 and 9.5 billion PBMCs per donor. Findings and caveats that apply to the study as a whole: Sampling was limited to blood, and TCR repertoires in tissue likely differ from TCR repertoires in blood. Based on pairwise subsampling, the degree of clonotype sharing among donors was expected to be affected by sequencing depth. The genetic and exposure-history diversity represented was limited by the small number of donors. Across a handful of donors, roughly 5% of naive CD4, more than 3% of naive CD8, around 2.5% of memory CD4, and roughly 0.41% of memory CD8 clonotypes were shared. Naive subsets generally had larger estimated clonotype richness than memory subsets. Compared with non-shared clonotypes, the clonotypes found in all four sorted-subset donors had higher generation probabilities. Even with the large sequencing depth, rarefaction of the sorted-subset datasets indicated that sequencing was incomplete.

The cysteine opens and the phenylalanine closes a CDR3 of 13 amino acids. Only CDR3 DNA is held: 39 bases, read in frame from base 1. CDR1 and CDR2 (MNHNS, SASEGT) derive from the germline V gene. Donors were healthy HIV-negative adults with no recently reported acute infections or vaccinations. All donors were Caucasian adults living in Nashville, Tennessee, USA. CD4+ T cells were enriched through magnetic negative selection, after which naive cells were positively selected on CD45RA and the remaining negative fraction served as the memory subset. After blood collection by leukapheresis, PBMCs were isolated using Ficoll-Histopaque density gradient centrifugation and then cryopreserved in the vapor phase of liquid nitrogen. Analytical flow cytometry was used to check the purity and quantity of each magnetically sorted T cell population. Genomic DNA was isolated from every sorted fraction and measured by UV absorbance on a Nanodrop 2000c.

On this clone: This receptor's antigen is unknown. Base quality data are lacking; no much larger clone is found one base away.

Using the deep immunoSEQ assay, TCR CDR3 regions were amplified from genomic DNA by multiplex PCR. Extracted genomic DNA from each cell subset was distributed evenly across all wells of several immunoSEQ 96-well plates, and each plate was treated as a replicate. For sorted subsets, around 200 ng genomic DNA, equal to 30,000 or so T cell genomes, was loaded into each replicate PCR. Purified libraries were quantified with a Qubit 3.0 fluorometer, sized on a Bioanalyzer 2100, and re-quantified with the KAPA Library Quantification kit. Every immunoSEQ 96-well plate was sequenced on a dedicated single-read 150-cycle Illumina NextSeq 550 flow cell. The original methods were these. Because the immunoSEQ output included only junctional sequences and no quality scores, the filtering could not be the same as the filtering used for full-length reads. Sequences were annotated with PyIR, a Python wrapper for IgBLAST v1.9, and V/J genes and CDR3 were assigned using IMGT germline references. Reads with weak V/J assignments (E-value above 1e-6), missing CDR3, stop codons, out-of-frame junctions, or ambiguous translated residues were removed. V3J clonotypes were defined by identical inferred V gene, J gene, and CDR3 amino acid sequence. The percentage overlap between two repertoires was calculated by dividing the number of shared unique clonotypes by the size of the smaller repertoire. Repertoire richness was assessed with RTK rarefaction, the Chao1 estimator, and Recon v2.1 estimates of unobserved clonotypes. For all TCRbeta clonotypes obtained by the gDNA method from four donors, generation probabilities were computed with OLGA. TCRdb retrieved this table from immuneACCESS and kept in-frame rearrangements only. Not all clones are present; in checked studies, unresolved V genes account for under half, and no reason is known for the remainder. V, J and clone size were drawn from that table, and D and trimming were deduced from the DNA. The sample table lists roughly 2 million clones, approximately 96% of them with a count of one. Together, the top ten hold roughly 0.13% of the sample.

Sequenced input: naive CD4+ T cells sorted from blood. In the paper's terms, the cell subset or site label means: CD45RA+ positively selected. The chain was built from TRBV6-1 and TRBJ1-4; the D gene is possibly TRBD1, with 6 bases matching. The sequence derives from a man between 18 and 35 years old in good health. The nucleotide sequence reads TGTGCAATTTGGGGGGCGGCTAATGAAAAACTGTTTTTT. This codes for CAIWGAANEKLFF.